The sequence of this T cell receptor beta chain was determined in a study of shared clonotypes between healthy human individuals. Sequencing used immunoSEQ multiplex PCR; TCRdb keeps in-frame clones, though not all of them. This sample yields 2 million to 3 million clones, of which approximately 93% are seen a single time; 0.36% belongs to the top ten. The germline CDR1 and CDR2 sequences are SGHTA and FQGNSA. The CDR3 sequence is 13 residues long. The trim removed 6 bases at V and 6 bases at J, leaving 5 bases unmatched. J is TRBJ2-7 and V is TRBV7-2, with 10 bases matching TRBD2. Sequencing input: naive CD4+ T cells from PBMCs. Subset indicated: CD45RA+ positively selected. The receptor comes from a man aged 18 to 30 in good health. Some clones in this sample may be carry-over from other donors' samples. The CDR3 DNA reads as TGTGCCAGCAGAAACAGCGGGAGGGCCGAGCAGTACTTC. Protein: CASRNSGRAEQYF.